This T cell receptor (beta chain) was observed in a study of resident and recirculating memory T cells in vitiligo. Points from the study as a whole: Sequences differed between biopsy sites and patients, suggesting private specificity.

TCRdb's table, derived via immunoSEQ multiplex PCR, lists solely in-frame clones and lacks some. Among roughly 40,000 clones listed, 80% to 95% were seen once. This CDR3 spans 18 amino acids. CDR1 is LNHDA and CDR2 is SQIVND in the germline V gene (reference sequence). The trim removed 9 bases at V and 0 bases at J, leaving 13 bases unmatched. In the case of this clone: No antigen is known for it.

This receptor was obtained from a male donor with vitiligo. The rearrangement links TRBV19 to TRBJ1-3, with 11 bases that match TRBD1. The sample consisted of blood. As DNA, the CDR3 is TGTGCCAGCTCTGGGACAGGGGGTACCGCCGGCTCTGGAAACACCATATATTTT. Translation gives CASSGTGGTAGSGNTIYF.